Presented here are 25 T cell receptor beta chains from one specimen sequenced in a study of cytomegalovirus exposure and HLA in healthy donors. Some clones are missing from TCRdb's copy, which holds only in-frame ones; the method was immunoSEQ multiplex PCR. The table has some 100,000 clones, 86% seen once. The material sequenced was PBMCs. These receptors all come from a man aged 18-30 years in good health and CMV-seronegative.

CDR3 sequence: CASSGPPSGGYEQYF. The DNA of the CDR3 is TGTGCCAGCAGTGGCCCCCCTAGCGGAGGCTACGAGCAGTACTTC. The genes are TRBV2 and TRBJ2-7; 7 nucleotides match TRBD2. This CDR3 is built from 15 residues. Germline-derived CDR1 and CDR2 are SNHLY and FYNNEI. The V segment lost 4 bases and the J segment 3 bases; nucleotides outside the gene matches: 9.

This clone has a handful of counts. This chain uses TRBV19 with TRBJ1-5; D is unresolved. V lost 5 bases and J lost 6, with 8 bases in between. Germline CDR1 LNHDA, CDR2 SQIVND (reference sequence). The CDR3 runs 12 residues. CDR3 coding DNA: TGTGCCAGTAGTCCCACGGGTCAGCCCCAGCATTTT. Amino acid sequence: CASSPTGQPQHF.

This chain joins TRBV19 and TRBJ1-6; D is possibly TRBD1 (6 bases). The CDR3 is 15 residues long. Trimming stripped 7 bases from V and 3 bases from J, with 13 bases between. Per the germline V gene, CDR1 is LNHDA and CDR2 is SQIVND (reference sequence). The CDR3 sequence: CASTQQGLYNSPLHF. Here the CDR3 DNA reads TGTGCCAGTACCCAACAGGGCCTCTATAATTCACCCCTCCACTTT.

The rearrangement joins TRBV29-1 to TRBJ1-1; perhaps TRBD1 as D (6 bases). V was trimmed by 8 bases and J by 1 base, leaving 14 bases between them. Germline CDR1 is SQVTM and CDR2 is ANQGSEA. This CDR3 contains 13 residues. The CDR3 nucleotides are TGCAGCACGGTGGCAGGGGCGAACACTGAAGCTTTCTTT. It yields the protein CSTVAGANTEAFF.

V is TRBV5-6 and J is TRBJ2-7, with TRBD1 matching over 7 bases. The CDR3 is 12 amino acids. In germline, CDR1 is SGHDT, CDR2 YYEEEE. Trimming cost V 4 bases and J 6 bases; bases outside gene matches: 4. As DNA, the CDR3 is TGTGCCAGCAGCCGGGACAGCCCCGAGCAGTACTTC. It encodes CASSRDSPEQYF.

The J gene is TRBJ2-7, the V gene TRBV4-2; TRBD1 agrees at 9 bases. The CDR3 spans 15 residues. With V trimmed by 3 bases and J by 7 bases, 10 bases remained unmatched. The germline gives CDR1 LGHNA, CDR2 YNFKEQ. In DNA, the CDR3 is TGTGCCAGCAGCCACAGTCGGGACAGGGCAAGTGAGCAGTACTTC. Residues: CASSHSRDRASEQYF.

This chain links TRBV6-6 with TRBJ1-1; TRBD1 aligns across 9 bases. CDR1 and CDR2 from the germline V gene are MNHNY and SVGAGI (reference sequence). V gave up 6 bases and J gave up 0 bases; unmatched junction bases: 5. CDR3 length: 15 residues. In DNA form, the CDR3 reads TGTGCCAGCAGCACGGGGGACAGGGTGAACACTGAAGCTTTCTTT. Translation: CASSTGDRVNTEAFF.

The chain is built from TRBV27 and TRBJ1-4; possible D gene TRBD1, 5 bases. The CDR3 totals 15 residues. The germline gives CDR1 MNHEY, CDR2 SMNVEV (reference sequence). V lost 6 bases and J 6 bases, leaving 17 bases between the germline ends. The DNA for the CDR3 is TGTGCCAGCAGGAGGGCGGGACGGAGTTATGAAAAACTGTTTTTT. Protein sequence: CASRRAGRSYEKLFF.

CDR3 nucleotides: TGTGCCAGCAGACAAGGGGGGGGCAGGTCTGGAAACACCATATATTTT. It codes for CASRQGGGRSGNTIYF. The chain links TRBV7-2 to TRBJ1-3, with D possibly TRBD1 on 6 matching bases. This CDR3 has 16 amino acids. The germline gives CDR1 SGHTA, CDR2 FQGNSA. Trimming removed 6 bases from V and 1 base from J, with 16 bases in between.

This clone was observed once. The genes are TRBV9 and TRBJ2-1; weak D call: TRBD2 (6 bases). The germline gives CDR1 SGDLS, CDR2 YYNGEE. V gave up 0 bases and J gave up 4 bases, with 14 bases separating them. The length of the CDR3 is 16 residues. The CDR3: CASSVETRAGYNEQFF. The CDR3 bases are TGTGCCAGCAGCGTAGAGACTAGGGCAGGATACAATGAGCAGTTCTTC.

Here the CDR3 reads CASSQGLVSSYEQYF. Here the CDR3 DNA reads TGTGCCAGCAGCCAAGGTTTGGTCAGCTCCTACGAGCAGTACTTC. V and J are TRBV14 and TRBJ2-7; D is undetermined. Germline values: CDR1 SGHDN, CDR2 FVKESK. V lost 1 base, J lost 0 bases, and 10 bases lay in between. This CDR3 contains 15 residues.

This chain connects TRBV11-2 to TRBJ1-1, with TRBD1 matching over 7 bases. The germline V gene has CDR1 SGHAT and CDR2 FQNNGV. This CDR3 region has 16 residues. Trimming cost V 4 bases and J 4 bases; bases outside gene matches: 12. The CDR3 reads CASSSPLTGRSTEAFF. The CDR3 DNA follows: TGTGCCAGCAGCTCGCCATTGACAGGGCGGAGCACTGAAGCTTTCTTT.

The rearrangement uses TRBV30 and TRBJ1-2, with 7 bases that match TRBD1. Looked up from germline, CDR1 is GTSNPN and CDR2 is SVGIG (reference sequence). Trimming cost V 3 bases and J 0 bases; bases outside gene matches: 13. The CDR3 runs to 17 residues. The CDR3 region has the DNA TGTGCCTGGAGGGCCCATCCTCGGGACAGAACTAACTATGGCTACACCTTC. This gives the protein CAWRAHPRDRTNYGYTF.

This chain uses TRBV5-6 with TRBJ2-7, with TRBD2 identical over 11 bases. The J segment lost 5 bases and the V segment lost 2 bases, leaving 6 bases of the junction unmatched. Germline V gene sequence: CDR1 SGHDT, CDR2 YYEEEE. This CDR3 contains 15 residues. In nucleotides, the CDR3 is TGTGCCAGCAGCTTTAGCGGGAGGGCCTACAACGAGCAGTACTTC. Translated, it gives CASSFSGRAYNEQYF. Full variable domain (outside the CDR3, taken from reference TRBV5-6 and TRBJ2-7): DAGVTQSPTHLIKTRGQQVTLRCSPKSGHDTVSWYQQALGQGPQFIFQYYEEEERQRGNFPDRFSGHQFPNYSSELNVNALLLGDSALYLCASSFSGRAYNEQYFGPGTRLTVT.

This chain links TRBV29-1 with TRBJ1-5, with D possibly TRBD1 on 5 matching bases. Germline-derived CDR1 and CDR2 are SQVTM and ANQGSEA. V was shortened by 4 bases and J by 5 bases, with 12 bases between the two germline ends. CDR3 size: 13 residues. The CDR3 DNA follows: TGCAGCGTTGGTGGCGGAGGGGATCAGCCCCAGCATTTT. Amino acids: CSVGGGGDQPQHF. Variable domain in full (rest from reference TRBV29-1 and TRBJ1-5): SAVISQKPSRDICQRGTSLTIQCQVDSQVTMMFWYRQQPGQSLTLIATANQGSEATYESGFVIDKFPISRPNLTFSTLTVSNMSPEDSSIYLCSVGGGGDQPQHFGDGTRLSIL.

The chain joins TRBV10-2 to TRBJ2-2, with 7 positions matching TRBD1. This CDR3 has 15 amino acids. Germline trimming cut 4 bases from V and 7 bases from J; bases unmatched to any gene: 9. Germline V gene sequence: CDR1 WSHSY, CDR2 SAAADI. The CDR3 sequence is CASSGGQPGFGELFF. In DNA, the CDR3 is TGCGCCAGCAGTGGGGGACAGCCAGGTTTCGGGGAGCTGTTTTTT.

The CDR3 bases are TGTGCCAGCAGTAATGCAGGGGGGATGAACACTGAAGCTTTCTTT. It encodes CASSNAGGMNTEAFF. This sequence joins TRBV13 and TRBJ1-1, with 7 bases lining up with TRBD1. CDR3 length: 15 residues. Germline CDR1 is PRHDT and CDR2 is FYEKMQ (reference sequence). V shed 6 bases and J 0 bases; nucleotides not matched to a gene: 7.

This clone has at least ten counts. It may be a read error: a sequence one base away is much more abundant. The V and J genes are TRBV6-1 and TRBJ2-3; TRBD2 aligns across 15 bases. Unmatched junction bases numbered 0, after V lost 4 bases and J lost 4 bases. The CDR3 totals 15 residues. In germline, CDR1 is MNHNS, CDR2 SASEGT. CDR3 bases: TGTGCCAGCAGTGGGACTAGCGGGGGGGCAGATACGCAGTATTTT. Translation: CASSGTSGGADTQYF.

This sequence joins TRBV30 and TRBJ2-7, with TRBD1 as a possible D gene (6 bases). The CDR3 has 14 amino acids. V was cut by 7 bases and J by 4 bases, with 20 bases left in between. CDR1 and CDR2 from the germline V gene are GTSNPN and SVGIG (reference sequence). In DNA, the CDR3 is TGTGCCTTGACTCGGGACACCGCCTATTACGAGCAGTACTTC. This sequence encodes CALTRDTAYYEQYF.

The chain joins TRBV6-1 to TRBJ1-5, with TRBD1 identical over 7 bases. After removal of 6 bases from V and 5 bases from J, the junction contained 7 bases not matched to a gene. There are 14 residues in the CDR3. Per the germline V gene, CDR1 is MNHNS and CDR2 is SASEGT. The CDR3 nucleotides read TGTGCCAGCAGGTCCGGGACAGCTTATCAGCCCCAGCATTTT. It yields the protein CASRSGTAYQPQHF.

This chain connects TRBV11-3 to TRBJ2-1, with 8 bases identical to TRBD1. V was clipped by 0 bases and J by 4 bases; unmatched bases: 14. Germline V gene lookup returns CDR1 SGHNT and CDR2 YENEEA. CDR3 size: 19 residues. The CDR3 loop reads CASSLDREGGTGFYNEQFF. CDR3 sequence (DNA): TGTGCCAGCAGCTTAGATAGGGAAGGGGGGACAGGCTTTTACAATGAGCAGTTCTTC.

The chain recombines TRBV9 with TRBJ2-2; D possibly corresponds to TRBD2 (5 bases). This CDR3 is 16 amino acids long. Germline lookup yields CDR1 SGDLS and CDR2 YYNGEE. With 0 bases removed from V and 1 base from J, the gap between germline ends came to 10 bases. CDR3 loop: CASSVVPAENTGELFF. DNA for the CDR3: TGTGCCAGCAGCGTAGTTCCAGCGGAGAACACCGGGGAGCTGTTTTTT.

The genes are TRBV19 and TRBJ2-3; 13 nucleotides align to TRBD2. This CDR3 is built from 15 residues. Germline V gene sequence: CDR1 LNHDA, CDR2 SQIVND (reference sequence). The junction had 1 base not matched to a gene; V was cut back by 4 bases and J by 3 bases. CDR3 bases: TGTGCCAGTAGTACGGGACTAGCGGGGACAGATACGCAGTATTTT. This encodes CASSTGLAGTDTQYF.

The CDR3 nucleotides read TGTGCCACCAGCAGAGCTGACTTCGGGACCGGGGAGCTGTTTTTT. Residues: CATSRADFGTGELFF. The rearrangement uses TRBV15 and TRBJ2-2, with unresolved D. Looked up from germline, CDR1 is LNHNV and CDR2 is YYDKDF (reference sequence). V dropped 1 base and J dropped 5 bases, with 11 bases sitting between them. This CDR3 region has 15 residues.

The CDR3 region is CASSRRTGDQPQHF. CDR3 in DNA: TGTGCCAGCAGCCGCCGGACAGGGGATCAGCCCCAGCATTTT. The chain recombines TRBV7-2 with TRBJ1-5; the match to TRBD1 covers 9 bases. The CDR3 runs to 14 residues. CDR1 and CDR2 from the germline V gene are SGHTA and FQGNSA. The J segment lost 5 bases and the V segment lost 5 bases, leaving 4 bases of the junction unmatched.